This is a list of T cell receptor beta chains from one sample in a study of blood T cell repertoires in COVID-19. Only in-frame clones appear in the TCRdb table, and some are missing; sequencing was by immunoSEQ multiplex PCR. The table includes roughly 180,000 clones, approximately 84% detected once. Sequencing was carried out using peripheral blood. The source is a woman aged 45-65 years with COVID-19, enrolled during active disease. CDR3s include the opening cysteine and the closing phenylalanine or tryptophan. D genes are given only for firm matches. Clone size, where shown, is once, few, many, or a class for clones that have expanded.

d_call j_call clone_size v_call cdr3_aa cdr3_nt
. TRBJ2-2 . TRBV30 CAWSVTITGELFF TGTGCCTGGAGTGTAACTATCACCGGGGAGCTGTTTTTT
. TRBJ1-2 . TRBV24-1 CATSDSDYGYTF TGTGCCACCAGTGATTCAGACTATGGCTACACCTTC
TRBD1 TRBJ1-4 . TRBV5-1 CASSLQGTDYNEKLFF TGCGCCAGCAGCTTGCAGGGGACAGATTATAATGAAAAACTGTTTTTT
. TRBJ2-2 once TRBV28 CATIRLDAGELFF TGTGCCACCATCCGACTAGACGCCGGGGAGCTGTTTTTT
TRBD2 TRBJ2-7 . TRBV5-4 CASSELAGGPFDEQYF TGTGCCAGCAGCGAACTAGCGGGGGGGCCGTTCGACGAGCAGTACTTC
TRBD1 TRBJ2-7 . TRBV7-3 CASSLTGQGAEQYF TGTGCCAGCAGCTTAACAGGACAGGGGGCCGAGCAGTACTTC
TRBD2 TRBJ2-3 medium-sized TRBV6-2/TRBV6-3 CASSLAGDTDTQYF TGTGCCAGCAGTTTAGCGGGGGACACAGATACGCAGTATTTT
TRBD2 TRBJ2-7 . TRBV19 CASSKTSSGNSYEQYF TGTGCCAGTAGTAAAACGTCTAGCGGGAATTCCTACGAGCAGTACTTC
. TRBJ2-3 once TRBV28 CASSLISPRTDTQYF TGTGCCAGCAGCCTTATAAGCCCACGCACAGATACGCAGTATTTT
TRBD1 TRBJ1-2 . TRBV25-1 CASSEFPGQGAEGYTF TGTGCCAGCAGTGAATTTCCCGGACAGGGCGCGGAGGGCTACACCTTC
. TRBJ2-7 . TRBV18 CASSPPTGMSYEQYF TGTGCCAGCTCACCACCTACAGGGATGTCCTACGAGCAGTACTTC
TRBD1 TRBJ1-5 . TRBV28 CASSRQGGNQPQHF TGTGCCAGCAGTCGACAGGGGGGCAATCAGCCCCAGCATTTT
. TRBJ2-1 . TRBV5-1 CASSLQYYAPGPAGLSNEQFF TGCGCCAGCAGCTTGCAATACTATGCTCCTGGCCCCGCCGGGTTGAGTAATGAGCAGTTCTTC
TRBD2 TRBJ2-3 . TRBV4-2 CASSQDTGGGLSDTQYF TGTGCCAGCAGCCAAGATACGGGGGGGGGCTTGTCAGATACGCAGTATTTT
. TRBJ2-1 . TRBV24-1 CATSDGPTTYNEQFF TGTGCCACCAGTGATGGGCCTACGACCTACAATGAGCAGTTCTTC
. TRBJ1-1 . TRBV6-5 CASSRGEPNTEAFF TGTGCCAGCAGCCGGGGGGAACCGAACACTGAAGCTTTCTTT
. TRBJ1-1 . TRBV5-1 CASSSNPSQVMNTEAFF TGCGCCAGCAGCTCCAACCCCTCACAGGTAATGAACACTGAAGCTTTCTTT
. TRBJ1-1 . TRBV20-1 CSASGTVDTEAFF TGCAGTGCCAGTGGAACGGTCGACACTGAAGCTTTCTTT
TRBD1 TRBJ2-7 . TRBV15 CATSAPGQGGYEQYF TGTGCCACCAGCGCCCCGGGACAGGGGGGCTACGAGCAGTACTTC
TRBD2 TRBJ2-5 once TRBV5-5 CASSLWGLAIETQYF TGTGCCAGCAGCTTGTGGGGACTAGCGATCGAGACCCAGTACTTC
. TRBJ1-3 once TRBV3-1/TRBV3-2 CASRLQGNSGNTIYF TGTGCCAGCAGACTCCAGGGGAACTCTGGAAACACCATATATTTT
. TRBJ2-2 . TRBV2 CASSEQVNTGELFF TGTGCCAGCAGTGAACAGGTGAACACCGGGGAGCTGTTTTTT
. TRBJ1-2 . TRBV12-3/TRBV12-4 CASSLGGPYGYTF TGTGCCAGCAGTTTAGGCGGGCCCTATGGCTACACCTTC
. TRBJ1-5 . TRBV2 CASSEAGALNQPQHF TGTGCCAGCAGTGAAGCAGGGGCCCTAAATCAGCCCCAGCATTTT
. TRBJ1-2 . TRBV7-9 CASSLRDSGYTF TGTGCCAGCAGCTTAAGAGACTCTGGCTACACCTTC
. TRBJ1-5 . TRBV29-1 CSVGQGNQPQHF TGCAGCGTTGGACAGGGCAATCAGCCCCAGCATTTT
. TRBJ1-6 . TRBV30 CAWSVGRANSPLHF TGTGCCTGGAGTGTAGGCAGGGCAAATTCACCCCTCCACTTT
. TRBJ1-5 . TRBV6-5 CASRETGYSNQPQHF TGTGCCAGCAGAGAGACAGGATATAGCAATCAGCCCCAGCATTTT